This T cell receptor (beta chain) was documented in a study of long-term antiretroviral therapy in people with HIV. At the survey level, the v3.0 immunoSEQ assay was run. Repertoires were generated with immunoSEQ multiplex PCR, while TCRdb's copy carries only in-frame clones and drops some. The table records around 13,000 clones, about 80% of them present only once. The CDR3 has 12 residues. V lost 8 bases, J lost 5 bases, and 10 bases lay in between. Germline lookup yields CDR1 MNHNS and CDR2 SASEGT. This sequence originates from a man aged 35 to 55 with HIV. The chain joins TRBV6-1 to TRBJ2-4; D is possibly TRBD2 (6 bases). Sample: unsorted PBMCs, taken 3.2 years before starting antiretroviral therapy. The CDR3 region has the DNA TGTGCCAGCCACGGCGGGGAAAACATTCAGTACTTC. Its protein is CASHGGENIQYF.